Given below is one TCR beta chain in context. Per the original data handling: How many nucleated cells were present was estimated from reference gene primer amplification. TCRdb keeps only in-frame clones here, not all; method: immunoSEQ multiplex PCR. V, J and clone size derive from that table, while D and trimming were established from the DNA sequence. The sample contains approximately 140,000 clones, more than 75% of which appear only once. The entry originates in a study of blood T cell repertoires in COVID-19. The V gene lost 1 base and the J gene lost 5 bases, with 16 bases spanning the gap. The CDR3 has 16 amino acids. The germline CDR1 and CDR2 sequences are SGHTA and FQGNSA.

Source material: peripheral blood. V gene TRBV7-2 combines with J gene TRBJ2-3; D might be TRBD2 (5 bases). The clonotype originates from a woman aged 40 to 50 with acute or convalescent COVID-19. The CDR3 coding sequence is TGTGCCAGCAGCTTAGACTCTAGCTCCGGGGTAGATACGCAGTATTTT. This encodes CASSLDSSSGVDTQYF. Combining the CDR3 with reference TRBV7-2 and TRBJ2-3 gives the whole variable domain GAGVSQSPSNKVTEKGKDVELRCDPISGHTALYWYRQSLGQGLEFLIYFQGNSAPDKSGLPSDRFSAERTGGSVSTLTIQRTQQEDSAVYLCASSLDSSSGVDTQYFGPGTRLTVL.